The present T cell receptor (beta chain) was sequenced within a study of molecular identifiers for immune sequencing clone quantification. In TCRdb, the PCR reads were re-called with MiXCR into one record per CDR3 protein. The sample holds around 320,000 distinct CDR3 sequences, 24% seen once. The CDR3 length is 14 residues. Germline loops: CDR1 GTSNPN, CDR2 SVGIG (reference sequence). V was clipped by 2 bases and J by 1 base; unmatched bases: 2. This clonotype was recorded a few times. Libraries used 20,000 to 1,000,000 sorted naive CD8 T cells and 10%, 30% or 50% RNA input. What was sequenced was naive CD8+ T cells from blood, with Jurkat cell RNA spiked in. Stated subset: FACS-sorted CD8+CD4-CCR7+CD45RA+ naive T cells. The chain is built from TRBV30 and TRBJ2-3; 8 bases agree with TRBD2. The clonotype originates from a human donor in good health. Some libraries in this study had Jurkat cell RNA spiked in. CDR3 sequence (DNA): TGTGCCTGGAGTCTGACTAGCGGCACAGATACGCAGTATTTT. Translating it yields CAWSLTSGTDTQYF.